This T cell receptor beta chain is drawn from a study of glioma-infiltrating T cells after dendritic cell vaccination. Overall study context: Treatment, given 2003 to 2012, was autologous tumor lysate-pulsed dendritic cell vaccination. Three intradermal dendritic cell vaccine injections were given every two weeks.

This clone occurred once. Germline V gene sequence: CDR1 KGHSH, CDR2 LQKENI. The V end lost 6 bases, the J end lost 0 bases, and 14 bases lay between the germline ends. The CDR3 has 15 residues. Primers: 60 V beta forward and 13 J beta reverse. Only in-frame clones appear in the TCRdb table, and some are missing; sequencing was by immunoSEQ multiplex PCR. The sample includes roughly 96,000 clones, 70% to 80% of them seen just once. The sequencing used blood, collected before dendritic cell vaccination. The chain recombines TRBV18 with TRBJ1-2; D is perhaps TRBD1 (6 bases). The TCR sequence derives from a human donor with glioblastoma. CDR3 region: CASSPIGTTNYGYTF. CDR3 in DNA: TGTGCCAGCTCCCCGATCGGGACAACTAACTATGGCTACACCTTC.